This entry is about one TCR beta chain. Germline V gene sequence: CDR1 MGHRA, CDR2 YSYEKL. Trimming removed 0 bases from V and 5 bases from J; junction bases left unmatched: 2. CDR3 length: 14 residues. These data originate in a study of control samples from healthy donors and cancer patients. The assay was immunoSEQ multiplex PCR, and TCRdb's table has in-frame clones only and misses some. Of 150,000 or so clones in the sample, 85% to 90% were seen once. The V gene is TRBV4-1, the J gene TRBJ1-1, with 8 bases identical to TRBD1. This TCR derives from a man between 25 and 39 years old in good health. Sequencing input: blood. The CDR3 nucleotides are TGCGCCAGCAGCCAAGAGGGACAGGCAACTGAAGCTTTCTTT. Its protein product is CASSQEGQATEAFF.